The table lists the clone carrying this T cell receptor (beta chain) with a few counts. This entry belongs to a study of shared T cell receptors in the human thymus. TCRdb's copy holds only in-frame clones and misses some; the assay was immunoSEQ multiplex PCR. The data show 500,000 to 850,000 clones, with approximately 89% seen just once and roughly 0.0086% held by the top ten. The germline V gene has CDR1 SGHDN and CDR2 FVKESK. Trimming left V 6 bases short and J 4 bases short, with 13 bases between. The CDR3 runs to 14 residues. These same records also appear under a second study, on human thymus T cells. That investigation notes: From resections taken during corrective heart surgery, the thymus tissue was obtained. Reports from related research described highly overlapping thymic repertoires among unrelated individuals.

V and J are TRBV14 and TRBJ1-3; D perhaps matches TRBD1 (6 bases). Sequencing was done on a sample of thymocytes. The clonotype comes from a boy younger than two with a congenital heart defect. CDR3 bases: TGTGCCAGCAGACTAACAGGGAGCGGAAACACCATATATTTT. It yields the protein CASRLTGSGNTIYF.